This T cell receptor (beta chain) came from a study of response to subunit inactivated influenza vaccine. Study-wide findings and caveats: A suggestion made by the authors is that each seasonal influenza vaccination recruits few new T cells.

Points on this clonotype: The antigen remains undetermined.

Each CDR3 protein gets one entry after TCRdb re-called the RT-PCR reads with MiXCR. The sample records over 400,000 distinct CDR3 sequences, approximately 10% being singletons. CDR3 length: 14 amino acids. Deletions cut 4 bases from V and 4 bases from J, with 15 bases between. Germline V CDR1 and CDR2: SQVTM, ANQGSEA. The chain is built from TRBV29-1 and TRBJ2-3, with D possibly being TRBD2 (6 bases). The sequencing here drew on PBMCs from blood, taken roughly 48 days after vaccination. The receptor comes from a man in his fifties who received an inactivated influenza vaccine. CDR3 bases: TGCAGCGTTGCGACTAGTGGAGGCGCAGATACGCAGTATTTT. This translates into CSVATSGGADTQYF.